A single sample is the source of the 9 T cell receptor beta chains below, sequenced in a study of blood T cell repertoires in COVID-19. Sequenced by immunoSEQ multiplex PCR; TCRdb stores in-frame clones only, minus some. This sample has about 230,000 clones, with more than 80% found just once. The sample taken for sequencing was peripheral blood. All receptors come from a man between 25 and 39 years old with COVID-19, enrolled during active disease.

The chain combines TRBV18 with TRBJ1-1, with D unclear. The V end lost 2 bases, the J end lost 7 bases, and 11 bases lay between the germline ends. Per germline, CDR1 KGHSH and CDR2 LQKENI. The CDR3 loop spans 13 amino acids. CDR3 sequence reads: CASSPARGSEAFF. The CDR3 nucleotides read TGTGCCAGCTCACCAGCCCGGGGTAGTGAAGCTTTCTTT.

In its sample, this clone was seen once. In DNA form, the CDR3 reads TGTGCCAGCATCCACGATAGGAGCTCTGGAAACACCATATATTTT. Translating gives CASIHDRSSGNTIYF. The chain recombines TRBV6-5 with TRBJ1-3; D uncertain. The CDR3 is 15 amino acids. V gave up 7 bases and J gave up 0 bases, with 13 bases separating them. Germline CDR1 and CDR2: MNHEY and SVGAGI.

The chain employs TRBV6-5 and TRBJ1-4, with a weak D call TRBD1 (5 bases). V was shortened by 4 bases and J by 4 bases, with 10 bases between the two germline ends. CDR3 length equals 14 residues. Germline assignment: CDR1 MNHEY and CDR2 SVGAGI. The CDR3 reads CASSLGGGNEKLFF. CDR3 DNA sequence: TGTGCCAGCAGTTTGGGCGGGGGTAATGAAAAACTGTTTTTT.

V is TRBV5-4 and J is TRBJ1-1, with 7 bases fitting TRBD1. The CDR3 totals 15 residues. The germline V gene has CDR1 SGHNT and CDR2 YYREEE (reference sequence). V lost 4 bases, J lost 7 bases, and 13 bases stayed unmatched. The CDR3 sequence: CASSAKTGYDGEAFF. The CDR3 coding sequence is TGTGCCAGCAGCGCCAAGACAGGGTATGATGGTGAAGCTTTCTTT.

The rearrangement links TRBV6-5 to TRBJ2-1; a weak D match, TRBD2 (6 bases). CDR3 size: 14 residues. Germline V CDR1 and CDR2: MNHEY, SVGAGI. V was clipped by 4 bases and J by 8 bases, with 15 bases between them. The CDR3 nucleotides read TGTGCCAGCAGTTTGGGACTGGGACTCGATGAGCAGTTCTTC. Translation: CASSLGLGLDEQFF.

V is TRBV29-1 and J is TRBJ2-2, with D perhaps TRBD1 (5 bases). The CDR3 loop spans 11 amino acids. With 3 bases removed from V and 6 bases from J, the gap between germline ends came to 5 bases. Germline V CDR1 and CDR2: SQVTM, ANQGSEA. Here the CDR3 DNA reads TGCAGCGTTGACAGGGCCGGGGAGCTGTTTTTT. Residues: CSVDRAGELFF.

The chain employs TRBV5-1 and TRBJ2-2; D is unresolved. Germline CDR1 reads SGHRS; CDR2 reads YFSETQ. Between the trimmed V and J ends, which lost 2 bases and 0 bases, there was a span of 8 bases. The CDR3 is 15 amino acids. The CDR3 sequence is CASSFSLSNTGELFF. In DNA, the CDR3 is TGCGCCAGCAGCTTTTCTCTATCGAACACCGGGGAGCTGTTTTTT.

The V and J genes are TRBV29-1 and TRBJ1-1; the D gene is possibly TRBD1 (6 bases). This CDR3 region has 13 residues. Germline V gene sequence: CDR1 SQVTM, CDR2 ANQGSEA. Between the trimmed V and J ends, which lost 4 bases and 0 bases, there was a span of 9 bases. This chain's CDR3 is CSVGGQLNTEAFF. The CDR3 DNA sequence: TGCAGCGTTGGGGGGCAGTTGAACACTGAAGCTTTCTTT.

This sequence joins TRBV6-5 and TRBJ2-1; 7 nucleotides line up with TRBD2. Per germline, CDR1 MNHEY and CDR2 SVGAGI. Germline trimming cut 6 bases from V and 2 bases from J; bases unmatched to any gene: 4. The CDR3 length is 14 residues. The CDR3 loop is CASRREGPYNEQFF. CDR3 nucleotide sequence: TGTGCCAGCAGAAGGGAGGGCCCCTACAATGAGCAGTTCTTC.